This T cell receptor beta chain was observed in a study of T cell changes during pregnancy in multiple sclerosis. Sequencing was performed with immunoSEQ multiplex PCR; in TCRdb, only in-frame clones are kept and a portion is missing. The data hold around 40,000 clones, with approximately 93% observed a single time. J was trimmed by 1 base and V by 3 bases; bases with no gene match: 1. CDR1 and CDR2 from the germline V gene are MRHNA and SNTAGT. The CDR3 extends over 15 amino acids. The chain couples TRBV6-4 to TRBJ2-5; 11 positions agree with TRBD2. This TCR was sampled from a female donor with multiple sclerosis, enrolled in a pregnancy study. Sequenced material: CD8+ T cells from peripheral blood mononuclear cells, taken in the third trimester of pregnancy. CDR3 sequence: CASSELAGGQETQYF. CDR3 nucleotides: TGTGCCAGCAGTGAGCTAGCGGGGGGCCAAGAGACCCAGTACTTC.